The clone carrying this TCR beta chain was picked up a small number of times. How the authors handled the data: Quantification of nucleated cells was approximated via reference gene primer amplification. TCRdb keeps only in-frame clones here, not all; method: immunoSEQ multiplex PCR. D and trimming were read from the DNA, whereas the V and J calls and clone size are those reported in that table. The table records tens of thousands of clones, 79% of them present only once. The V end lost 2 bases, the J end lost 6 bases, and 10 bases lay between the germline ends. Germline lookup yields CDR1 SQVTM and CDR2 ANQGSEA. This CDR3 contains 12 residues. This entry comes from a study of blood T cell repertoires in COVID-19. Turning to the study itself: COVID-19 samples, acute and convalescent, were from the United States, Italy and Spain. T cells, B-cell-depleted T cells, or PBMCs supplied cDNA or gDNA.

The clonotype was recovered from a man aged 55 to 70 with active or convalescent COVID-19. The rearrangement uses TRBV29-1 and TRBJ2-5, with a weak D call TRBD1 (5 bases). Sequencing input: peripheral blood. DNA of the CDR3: TGCAGCGTTGAACAGGGTTCGAAGACCCAGTACTTC. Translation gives CSVEQGSKTQYF.